This T cell receptor beta chain originates from a study of shared clonotypes between healthy human individuals. Authors' processing steps: Filtering was not the same, since immunoSEQ gave junction-only sequences without quality scores. Only in-frame clones appear in the TCRdb table, and some are missing; sequencing was by immunoSEQ multiplex PCR. V and J calls and clone size are copied from that table; D and trimming were computed from the DNA. The sample has under 2,500,000 clones, approximately 95% seen once. The receptor was derived from a man younger than 30 in good health. Sequenced: naive CD4+ T cells sorted from blood. Documented subset: CD45RA+ positively selected.

The CDR3, as DNA: TGTGCCAGCAACAGGGGGCTGAACACCGGGGAGCTGTTTTTT. This gives the protein CASNRGLNTGELFF. This sequence joins TRBV6-1 and TRBJ2-2; TRBD1 matches 9 bases. Germline V gene lookup returns CDR1 MNHNS and CDR2 SASEGT. The CDR3 totals 14 residues. V shed 7 bases, J shed 1 base, and the junction held 1 base outside the gene matches.